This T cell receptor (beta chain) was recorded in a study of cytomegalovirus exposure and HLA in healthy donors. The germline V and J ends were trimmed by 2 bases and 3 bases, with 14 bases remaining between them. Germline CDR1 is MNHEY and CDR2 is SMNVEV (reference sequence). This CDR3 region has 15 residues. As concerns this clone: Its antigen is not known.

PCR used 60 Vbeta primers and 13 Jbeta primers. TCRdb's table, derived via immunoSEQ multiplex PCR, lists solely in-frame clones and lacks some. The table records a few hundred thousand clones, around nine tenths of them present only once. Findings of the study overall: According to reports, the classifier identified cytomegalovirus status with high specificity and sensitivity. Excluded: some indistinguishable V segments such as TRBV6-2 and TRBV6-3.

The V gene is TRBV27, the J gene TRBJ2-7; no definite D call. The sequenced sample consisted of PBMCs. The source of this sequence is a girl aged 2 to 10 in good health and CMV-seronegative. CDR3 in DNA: TGTGCCAGCAGTTTAGGCCCTTTTGGTCTCTACGAGCAGTACTTC. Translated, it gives CASSLGPFGLYEQYF.